The text below deals with one TCR beta chain. This specimen comes from a study of blood T cell repertoires in COVID-19. At the level of the study: In each case, the material was cDNA or gDNA derived from T cells, B-cell-depleted T cells, or PBMCs.

Per the study methods: Amplified reference gene primers provided the basis for estimating nucleated cell counts. Method: immunoSEQ multiplex PCR; TCRdb's copy keeps in-frame clones and lacks some. V, J and clone size derive from that table, while D and trimming were established from the DNA sequence. The data contain about 170,000 clones, roughly 91% of them singletons. The clonotype originates from a man between 18 and 29 years old with COVID-19, enrolled during active disease. Sequencing input: peripheral blood.

CDR3 DNA sequence: TGTGCCAGCAGCCAATCGGGGACAACTGATAGCTCCTACAATGAGCAGTTCTTC. Its protein product is CASSQSGTTDSSYNEQFF. V is TRBV16 and J is TRBJ2-1, with D possibly TRBD1 on 6 matching bases. The CDR3 runs to 18 residues. CDR1 is KGHSY, CDR2 FQNENV, per germline. The V gene lost 0 bases and the J gene lost 0 bases, with 15 bases spanning the gap.